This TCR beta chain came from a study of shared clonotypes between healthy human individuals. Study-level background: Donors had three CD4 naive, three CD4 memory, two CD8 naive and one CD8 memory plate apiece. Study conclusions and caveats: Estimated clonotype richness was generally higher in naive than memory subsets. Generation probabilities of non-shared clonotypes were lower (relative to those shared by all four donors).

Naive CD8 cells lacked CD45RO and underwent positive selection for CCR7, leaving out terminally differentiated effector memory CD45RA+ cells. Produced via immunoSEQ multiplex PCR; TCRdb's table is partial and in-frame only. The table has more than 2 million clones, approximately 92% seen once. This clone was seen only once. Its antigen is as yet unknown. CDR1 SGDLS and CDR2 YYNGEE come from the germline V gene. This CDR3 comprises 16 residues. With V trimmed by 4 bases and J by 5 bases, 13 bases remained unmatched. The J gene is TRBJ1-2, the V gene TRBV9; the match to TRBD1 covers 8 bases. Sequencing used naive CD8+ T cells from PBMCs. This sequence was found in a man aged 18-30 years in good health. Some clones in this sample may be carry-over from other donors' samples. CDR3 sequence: CASSLGYGQGEYGYTF. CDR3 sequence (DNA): TGTGCCAGCAGCCTAGGATACGGACAGGGCGAATATGGCTACACCTTC.